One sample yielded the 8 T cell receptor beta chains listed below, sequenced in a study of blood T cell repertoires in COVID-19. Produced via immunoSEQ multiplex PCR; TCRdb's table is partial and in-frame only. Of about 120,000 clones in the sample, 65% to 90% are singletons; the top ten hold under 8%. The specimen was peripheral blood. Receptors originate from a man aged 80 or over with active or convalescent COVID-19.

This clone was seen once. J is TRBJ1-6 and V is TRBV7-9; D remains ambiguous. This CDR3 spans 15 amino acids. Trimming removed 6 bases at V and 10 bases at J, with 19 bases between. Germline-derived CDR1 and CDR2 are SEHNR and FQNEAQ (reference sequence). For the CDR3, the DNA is TGTGCCAGCAGTTTAAACCGGGGAGAGGGCTCACCCCTCCACTTT. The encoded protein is CASSLNRGEGSPLHF.

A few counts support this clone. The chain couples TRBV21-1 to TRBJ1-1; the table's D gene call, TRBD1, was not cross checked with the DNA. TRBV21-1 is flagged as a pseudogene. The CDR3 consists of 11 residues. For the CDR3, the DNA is TGTGCCAGCAGCACAGGCACTGAAGCTTTCTTT. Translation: CASSTGTEAFF.

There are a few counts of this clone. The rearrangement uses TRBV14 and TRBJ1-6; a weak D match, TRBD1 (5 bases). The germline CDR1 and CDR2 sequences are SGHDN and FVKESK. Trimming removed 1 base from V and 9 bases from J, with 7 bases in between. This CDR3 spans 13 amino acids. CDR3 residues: CASSQVTGSPLHF. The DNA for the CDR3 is TGTGCCAGCAGCCAAGTCACAGGTTCACCCCTCCACTTT.

The CDR3 is CSVVQVSMNTEAFF. DNA of the CDR3: TGCAGCGTTGTACAGGTGTCCATGAACACTGAAGCTTTCTTT. This chain joins TRBV29-1 and TRBJ1-1, with a weak D call TRBD1 (5 bases). The CDR3 length is 14 residues. Trimming left V 4 bases short and J 0 bases short, with 12 bases between. Germline values: CDR1 SQVTM, CDR2 ANQGSEA.

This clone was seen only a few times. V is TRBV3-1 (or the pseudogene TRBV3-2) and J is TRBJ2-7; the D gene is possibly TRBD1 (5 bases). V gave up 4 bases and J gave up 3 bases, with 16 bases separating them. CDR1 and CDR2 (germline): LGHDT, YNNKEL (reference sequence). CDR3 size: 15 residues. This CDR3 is CASSPQGKGYYEQYF. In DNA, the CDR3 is TGTGCCAGCAGCCCCCAGGGTAAGGGCTACTACGAGCAGTACTTC.

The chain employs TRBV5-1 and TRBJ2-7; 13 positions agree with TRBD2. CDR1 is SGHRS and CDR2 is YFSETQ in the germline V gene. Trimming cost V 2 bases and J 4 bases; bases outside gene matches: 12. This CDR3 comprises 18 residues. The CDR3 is CASSFPTTSGRAGYEQYF. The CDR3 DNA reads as TGCGCCAGCAGCTTTCCAACCACTAGCGGGAGGGCCGGATACGAGCAGTACTTC.

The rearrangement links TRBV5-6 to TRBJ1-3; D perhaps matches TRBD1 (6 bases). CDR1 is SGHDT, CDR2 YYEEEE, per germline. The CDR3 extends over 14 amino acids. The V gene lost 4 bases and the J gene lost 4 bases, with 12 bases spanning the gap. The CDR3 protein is CASSRPGTGNTIYF. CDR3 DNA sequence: TGTGCCAGCAGCCGTCCCGGGACAGGAAACACCATATATTTT. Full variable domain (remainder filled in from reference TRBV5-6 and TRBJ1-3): DAGVTQSPTHLIKTRGQQVTLRCSPKSGHDTVSWYQQALGQGPQFIFQYYEEEERQRGNFPDRFSGHQFPNYSSELNVNALLLGDSALYLCASSRPGTGNTIYFGEGSWLTVV.

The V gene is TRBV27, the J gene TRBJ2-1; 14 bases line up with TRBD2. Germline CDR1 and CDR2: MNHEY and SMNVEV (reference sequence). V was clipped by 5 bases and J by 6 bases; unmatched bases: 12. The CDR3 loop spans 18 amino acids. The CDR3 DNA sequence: TGTGCCAGCAGTCCAAGATGGGGACTAGCGGGAGAAGGCAATGAGCAGTTCTTC. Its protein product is CASSPRWGLAGEGNEQFF.